This T cell receptor beta chain was identified during a study of cytomegalovirus exposure and HLA in healthy donors. General observations from the study: Rare sequences made up most TCRs, while some public TCRs were found in many donors. 150 or so TCR beta chains were listed as cytomegalovirus-associated. Specificity of a few CMV-associated chains for CMV antigens was verified in vitro.

This table comes from immunoSEQ multiplex PCR, and its TCRdb copy is limited to in-frame clones, with some not included. The sample has fewer than 100,000 clones, approximately 91% seen once; the top ten hold 2% to 2.5%. Germline lookup yields CDR1 MDHEN and CDR2 SYDVKM. Trimming removed 2 bases from V and 4 bases from J, with 10 bases in between. The length of the CDR3 is 14 residues. As regards this clone: No antigen is known for it.

The sequenced sample consisted of PBMCs. The source is a man under 40 in good health and CMV-seronegative. The chain carries TRBV28 and TRBJ2-3, with TRBD2 as a possible D gene (5 bases). The CDR3 nucleotides are TGTGCCAGCAGTTTACGGACTGACGCAGATACGCAGTATTTT. It is translated as CASSLRTDADTQYF.